This T cell receptor beta chain was recorded in a study of glioma-infiltrating T cells. Using RNA template, CDR3s of TCR alpha and beta were amplified with iRepertoire arm-PCR. One-step reverse transcription and amplification started from around 100-400 ng of tissue mRNA or PBMC total RNA. A single record per CDR3 protein comes from TCRdb applying MiXCR to the multiplex PCR reads. In the table there are 100,000 to 150,000 distinct CDR3 sequences, around a quarter of which are singletons. The CDR3 extends over 15 amino acids. Notes on this clonotype: Its antigen remains unidentified. Germline is not matched at one junction end, which may reflect a read error.

Regarding the study as a whole: Only very few CDR3 sequences appeared in both tissue and blood. Gliomas, especially low-grade, showed above-expected tissue-blood divergence; non-neoplastic patients showed below.

The clonotype originates from a human donor with low-grade glioma or glioblastoma, undergoing nonglioma brain surgery, or in good health (not recorded which). The chain carries TRBV12-3 or TRBV12-4 and TRBJ1-1; D may be TRBD1 (5 bases). Source material: glioma tissue, nonneoplastic brain tissue, or PBMCs (not recorded which). CDR3 protein: CASTVGVRMNAEAFF. DNA of the CDR3: TGTGCCAGCACCGTGGGGGTCCGCATGAACGCTGAAGCTTTCTTT.